Listed here is a single T cell receptor (beta chain). The antigen is not known. The CDR3 totals 13 residues. The germline V gene has CDR1 ENHRY and CDR2 SYGVKD. The V and J ends lost 6 bases and 3 bases respectively, with 9 bases between them. The second PCR ran about 6 to 12 cycles with a sample-barcoded 5' primer and J-beta primers. TCRdb independently ran MiXCR on the 5' RACE reads; one entry per CDR3 protein. The sample lists fewer than 2 million distinct CDR3 sequences; roughly two fifths were seen once. This sample was included in a study of blood T cells in healthy people across ages. Findings of the study overall: As age increased, TCR beta diversity per million T cells fell in a roughly linear fashion.

Sequenced material: blood. The chain employs TRBV10-3 and TRBJ1-5; D is undetermined. The TCR originated in a human donor in good health. CDR3: CAIRSGLNQPQHF. For the CDR3, the DNA is TGTGCCATCAGATCAGGACTCAATCAGCCCCAGCATTTT.